A single sample is the source of the 22 T cell receptor beta chains below, sequenced in a study of response to subunit inactivated influenza vaccine (dated by TCRdb to the late 2010s). The library was built by means of RT-PCR. Instrument on record: Illumina HiSeq 2500. TCRdb ran its own pipeline on the public reads, namely fastp trimming at Q25 and MiXCR clone calling, and kept in-frame beta chains. Each entry is one CDR3 protein sequence, shown with its most common DNA and genes. The sample includes hundreds of thousands of distinct CDR3 sequences, with approximately 10% observed a single time. About 10% of the sample comes from the top ten. The sample was also reused in another study, on T cells expressing NK-cell markers. Taken from the second paper: TCR beta cDNA libraries were made by 5'RACE template switching that added a universal primer site and unique molecular identifiers.

Sample: PBMCs from blood, taken on the day of vaccination. All receptors derive from a man aged 50-59 years who received an inactivated influenza vaccine. Donor details come from another sample of the same person, matched by shared clones.

This clonotype showed up just a few times. This chain links TRBV6-2 or TRBV6-3 with TRBJ2-7; TRBD1 aligns across 12 bases. Germline CDR1 MNHEY, CDR2 SVGEGT. This CDR3 comprises 18 residues. After removal of 0 bases from V and 3 bases from J, the junction contained 9 bases not matched to a gene. CDR3 in amino acids: CASSYSTRDRGRLYEQYF. For the CDR3, the DNA is TGTGCCAGCAGTTACTCTACTCGGGACAGGGGGCGCCTCTACGAGCAGTACTTC.

DNA for the CDR3: TGCGCCAGCAAAGGTTTGACTAGCGGGAGAACCTACGAGCAGTACTTC. Translation gives CASKGLTSGRTYEQYF. V usage is TRBV23-1 and J usage is TRBJ2-7, with TRBD2 matching over 12 bases. TRBV23-1 is classed as an ORF, of uncertain function. The CDR3 runs 16 residues. Trimming cost V 7 bases and J 2 bases; bases outside gene matches: 9.

The rearrangement uses TRBV10-3 and TRBJ2-7, with a tentative D call TRBD2 (6 bases). The V gene lost 0 bases and the J gene lost 3 bases, with 12 bases spanning the gap. The CDR3 sequence is 15 residues long. CDR1 ENHRY and CDR2 SYGVKD come from the germline V gene. CDR3 DNA sequence: TGTGCCATCAGTGAGTCGGGGGGAGATATCTACGAGCAGTACTTC. Translating gives CAISESGGDIYEQYF.

The chain has TRBV4-1 and TRBJ1-5, with a weak D call TRBD1 (5 bases). V shed 4 bases and J shed 0 bases, with 13 bases lying between them. The CDR3 consists of 16 residues. CDR1 and CDR2 from the germline V gene are MGHRA and YSYEKL. CDR3 residues: CASSPEGSYSNQPQHF. The CDR3 bases are TGCGCCAGCAGCCCGGAGGGGTCCTATAGCAATCAGCCCCAGCATTTT.

This chain links TRBV12-3 or TRBV12-4 with TRBJ2-2, with 12 positions matching TRBD2. The CDR3 spans 16 residues. The ends lost 3 bases at V and 5 bases at J; junction bases unmatched: 4. CDR3 sequence reads: CASSFSSGGATGELFF. The CDR3 nucleotides read TGTGCCAGCAGTTTTTCTAGCGGGGGGGCTACCGGGGAGCTGTTTTTT.

This clonotype was observed a handful of times. Here the CDR3 DNA reads TGTGCCAGCAGTTTAGGGTACAGGGGCAATCAGCCCCAGCATTTT. This encodes CASSLGYRGNQPQHF. The V gene is TRBV27, the J gene TRBJ1-5, with TRBD1 as a possible D gene (6 bases). The CDR3 contains 15 residues. Germline assignment: CDR1 MNHEY and CDR2 SMNVEV (reference sequence). V shed 2 bases and J shed 2 bases, with 10 bases lying between them.

This clonotype has at least ten counts. This chain uses TRBV5-1 with TRBJ2-7, with D tentatively TRBD1 (5 bases). Germline CDR1 is SGHRS and CDR2 is YFSETQ. Trimming removed 4 bases from V and 4 bases from J, with 21 bases in between. The CDR3 spans 16 residues. Written as DNA, the CDR3 is TGCGCCAGCAGCGTACAAATGACAGAACCGACTTACGAGCAGTACTTC. It translates to CASSVQMTEPTYEQYF.

This clonotype was found a few times. The rearrangement joins TRBV28 to TRBJ2-3; 9 nucleotides line up with TRBD2. This CDR3 comprises 17 residues. The junction had 15 bases not matched to a gene; V was cut back by 11 bases and J by 0 bases. Looked up from germline, CDR1 is MDHEN and CDR2 is SYDVKM. The CDR3 region is CAGSGGRGLRSTDTQYF. CDR3 in DNA: TGTGCCGGTTCTGGCGGGAGGGGGCTTAGAAGCACAGATACGCAGTATTTT.

This clonotype has a count of ten or more. V gene TRBV25-1 combines with J gene TRBJ2-3; 7 bases are a match to TRBD1. The CDR3 spans 17 residues. Trimming removed 1 base from V and 2 bases from J; junction bases left unmatched: 9. CDR1 and CDR2 from the germline V gene are MGHDK and SYGVNS. CDR3 loop: CASSESSDRDLTDTQYF. In nucleotides, the CDR3 is TGTGCCAGCAGTGAATCAAGTGACAGGGACCTCACAGATACGCAGTATTTT.

This chain uses TRBV4-1 with TRBJ1-2; D unresolved. The V and J ends lost 4 bases and 2 bases respectively, with 14 bases between them. Germline assignment: CDR1 MGHRA and CDR2 YSYEKL. The CDR3 spans 15 residues. CDR3 in amino acids: CASSLGRGLNYGYTF. The DNA for the CDR3 is TGCGCCAGCAGCCTGGGTCGAGGGCTCAACTATGGCTACACCTTC.

This clonotype occurred a few times. The chain couples TRBV10-3 to TRBJ2-3; D call uncertain. CDR1 and CDR2 (germline): ENHRY, SYGVKD. V lost 7 bases, J lost 3 bases, and 17 bases lay in between. This CDR3 contains 15 residues. The DNA for the CDR3 is TGTGCCATCACGCGTGGAACAGAAGGAACAGATACGCAGTATTTT. Protein sequence: CAITRGTEGTDTQYF.

This clonotype was seen more than once but under ten times. The chain combines TRBV3-1 with TRBJ2-3, with D tentatively TRBD1 or TRBD2 (5 bases each). This CDR3 comprises 16 residues. Trimming pared 0 bases from V and 5 bases from J, leaving 15 bases between. Germline-derived CDR1 and CDR2 are LGHDT and YNNKEL (reference sequence). The CDR3 loop reads CASSQDGARLGDTQYF. The DNA for the CDR3 is TGTGCCAGCAGCCAAGACGGGGCTAGACTTGGAGATACGCAGTATTTT.

This clonotype was seen many times. This chain uses TRBV4-2 with TRBJ1-4, with unresolved D. CDR3 length: 13 amino acids. Germline assignment: CDR1 LGHNA and CDR2 YNFKEQ. V was clipped by 3 bases and J by 2 bases, with 4 bases between them. The CDR3 DNA sequence: TGTGCCAGCAGCCAGGGTACTAATGAAAAACTGTTTTTT. It is translated as CASSQGTNEKLFF.

This rearrangement joins TRBV7-2 to TRBJ2-6, with D perhaps TRBD2 (6 bases). Germline assignment: CDR1 SGHTA and CDR2 FQGNSA. V lost 3 bases, J lost 2 bases, and 11 bases lay in between. This CDR3 contains 16 residues. The CDR3 sequence: CASSFGGIAGANVLTF. The CDR3 coding sequence is TGTGCCAGCAGCTTTGGAGGGATTGCTGGGGCCAACGTCCTGACTTTC.

This clonotype has just a few counts. The chain links TRBV20-1 to TRBJ2-7; D is perhaps TRBD1 (6 bases). The germline V and J ends were trimmed by 5 bases and 6 bases, with 20 bases remaining between them. CDR1 is DFQATT, CDR2 SNEGSKA, per germline (reference sequence). CDR3 size: 14 residues. The CDR3 spells CSAVRDIPRREQYF. In DNA, the CDR3 is TGCAGTGCTGTTCGGGACATCCCTCGGCGCGAGCAGTACTTC.

In this sample, this clonotype turned up a few times. V and J are TRBV20-1 and TRBJ1-6; no firm D call. The CDR3 consists of 15 residues. Germline values: CDR1 DFQATT, CDR2 SNEGSKA (reference sequence). The ends were cut back, 3 bases at V and 7 bases at J, with 16 bases in the middle. The CDR3 is CSARGLVSVNSPLHF. Here the CDR3 DNA reads TGCAGTGCTAGGGGGTTGGTGTCGGTGAATTCACCCCTCCACTTT.

This chain joins TRBV28 and TRBJ1-5; the D gene is possibly TRBD1 (6 bases). CDR3 length equals 16 residues. Germline CDR1 MDHEN, CDR2 SYDVKM. Between the trimmed V and J ends, which lost 5 bases and 5 bases, there was a span of 19 bases. Written as DNA, the CDR3 is TGTGCCAGCAGTACCTACCCCGGCGGGGGCGATCAGCCCCAGCATTTT. Translation gives CASSTYPGGGDQPQHF.

This chain joins TRBV20-1 and TRBJ2-2; possible D gene TRBD2, 6 bases. V was clipped by 5 bases and J by 4 bases, with 11 bases between them. CDR3 length equals 13 residues. Germline loops: CDR1 DFQATT, CDR2 SNEGSKA (reference sequence). The CDR3 DNA is TGCAGTGCTTCCCAAGCGGGCACCGGGGAGCTGTTTTTT. This codes for CSASQAGTGELFF.

The V call is TRBV10-3, the J call TRBJ2-7; 7 bases align to TRBD2. The V gene end was trimmed by 2 bases and the J gene end by 6 bases; junction bases not matched to a gene: 10. Germline-derived CDR1 and CDR2 are ENHRY and SYGVKD. This CDR3 comprises 15 residues. CDR3 DNA: TGTGCCATCAGTGAGGGGTCTAGCGGCTTGGGCGAGCAGTACTTC. Translated: CAISEGSSGLGEQYF.

V is TRBV4-3 and J is TRBJ1-2; no clear D gene. Germline V gene data show CDR1 as LGHNA and CDR2 as YSLEER. This CDR3 region has 14 residues. Trimming took 0 bases from V and 5 from J, leaving 10 bases between them. CDR3 DNA: TGCGCCAGCAGCCAAGAGGTCAGTCAGTATGGCTACACCTTC. Translated: CASSQEVSQYGYTF.

J is TRBJ2-7 and V is TRBV20-1; no clear D. V lost 3 bases and J lost 3, with 9 bases in between. Germline V gene data show CDR1 as DFQATT and CDR2 as SNEGSKA (reference sequence). The CDR3 has 12 residues. CDR3 residues: CSASGELYEQYF. The CDR3 DNA is TGCAGTGCTAGCGGCGAACTCTACGAGCAGTACTTC.

V gene TRBV21-1 combines with J gene TRBJ1-2; the DNA was not compared with TRBD1, the D call given in the table. TRBV21-1 is listed as a pseudogene. CDR3 length: 16 amino acids. The DNA of the CDR3 is TGTGCCAGCAGCCTACAAACCGGGACGGGATCTTTTGGCTACACCTTC. Its translation: CASSLQTGTGSFGYTF.